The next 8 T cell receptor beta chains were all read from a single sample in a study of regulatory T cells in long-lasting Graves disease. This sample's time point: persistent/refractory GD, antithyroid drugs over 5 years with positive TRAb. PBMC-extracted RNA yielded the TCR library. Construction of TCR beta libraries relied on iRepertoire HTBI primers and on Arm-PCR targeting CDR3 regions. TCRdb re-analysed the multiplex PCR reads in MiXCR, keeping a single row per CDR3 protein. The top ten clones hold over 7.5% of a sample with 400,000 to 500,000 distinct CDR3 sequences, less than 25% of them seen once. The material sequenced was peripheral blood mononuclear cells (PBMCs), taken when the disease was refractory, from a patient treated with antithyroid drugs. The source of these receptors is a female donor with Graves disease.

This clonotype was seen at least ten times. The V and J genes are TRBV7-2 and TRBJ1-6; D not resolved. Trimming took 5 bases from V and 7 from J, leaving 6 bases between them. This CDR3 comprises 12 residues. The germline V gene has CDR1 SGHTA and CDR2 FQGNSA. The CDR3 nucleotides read TGTGCCAGCAGCGACCCGAATTCACCCCTCCACTTT. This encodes CASSDPNSPLHF.

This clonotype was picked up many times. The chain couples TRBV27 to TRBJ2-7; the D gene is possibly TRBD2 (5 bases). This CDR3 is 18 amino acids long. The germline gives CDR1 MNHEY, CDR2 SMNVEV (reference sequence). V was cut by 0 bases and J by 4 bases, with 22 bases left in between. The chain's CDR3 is CASSLSVKNAGRNYEQYF. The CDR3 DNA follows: TGTGCCAGCAGTTTATCGGTAAAAAATGCGGGCCGAAATTACGAGCAGTACTTC.

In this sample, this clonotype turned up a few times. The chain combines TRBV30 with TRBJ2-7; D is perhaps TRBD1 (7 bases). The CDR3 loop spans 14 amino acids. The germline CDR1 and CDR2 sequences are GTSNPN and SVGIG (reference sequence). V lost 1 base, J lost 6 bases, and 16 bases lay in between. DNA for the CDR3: TGTGCCTGGAGTGGGGTCAGGGGGGCGGGCGAGCAGTACTTC. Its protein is CAWSGVRGAGEQYF.

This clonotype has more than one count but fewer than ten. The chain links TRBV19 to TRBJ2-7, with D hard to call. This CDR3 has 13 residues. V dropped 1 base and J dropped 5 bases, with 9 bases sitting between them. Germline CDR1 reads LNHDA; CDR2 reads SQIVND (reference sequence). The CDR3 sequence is CASSIVLTDEQYF. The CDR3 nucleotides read TGTGCCAGTAGTATAGTCCTGACTGACGAGCAGTACTTC.

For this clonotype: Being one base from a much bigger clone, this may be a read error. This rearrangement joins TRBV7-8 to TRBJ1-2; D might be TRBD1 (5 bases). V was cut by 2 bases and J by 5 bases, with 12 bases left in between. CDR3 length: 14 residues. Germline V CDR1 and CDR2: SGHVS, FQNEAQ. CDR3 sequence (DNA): TGTGCCAGCAGCTTAATCCCCGGGGGGTATGGCTACACCTTC. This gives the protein CASSLIPGGYGYTF.

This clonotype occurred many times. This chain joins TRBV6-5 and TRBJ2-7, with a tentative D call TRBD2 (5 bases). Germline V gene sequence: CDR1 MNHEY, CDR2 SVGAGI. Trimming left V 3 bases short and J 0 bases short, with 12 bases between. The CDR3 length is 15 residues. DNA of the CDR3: TGTGCCAGCAGTTATTTTAGAGGGTACTCCTACGAGCAGTACTTC. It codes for CASSYFRGYSYEQYF.

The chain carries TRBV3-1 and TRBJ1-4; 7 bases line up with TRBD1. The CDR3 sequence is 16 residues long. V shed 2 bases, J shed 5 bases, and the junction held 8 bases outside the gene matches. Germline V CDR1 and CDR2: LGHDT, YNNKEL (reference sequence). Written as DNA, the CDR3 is TGTGCCAGCAGCCAAAAAACAGGGGCTTTGAATGAAAAACTGTTTTTT. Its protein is CASSQKTGALNEKLFF.

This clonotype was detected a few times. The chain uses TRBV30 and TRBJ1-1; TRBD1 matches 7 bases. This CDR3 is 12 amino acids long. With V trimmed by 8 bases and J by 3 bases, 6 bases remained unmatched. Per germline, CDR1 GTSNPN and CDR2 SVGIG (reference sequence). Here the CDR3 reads CAGQGGDTEAFF. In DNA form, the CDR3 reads TGTGCCGGCCAGGGGGGGGACACTGAAGCTTTCTTT.